A single sample is the source of the 2 T cell receptor beta chains below, sequenced in a study of CD8 T cells in Susac syndrome. A quantity of about 0.5 to 1 ug RNA underwent reverse transcription using random hexamers. MiXCR, applied by TCRdb to the immunoSEQ multiplex PCR reads, yields one record per CDR3 protein. The data show some 160,000 distinct CDR3 sequences, roughly 95% seen once. The sample taken for sequencing was CD8+ T cells from PBMCs. These receptor sequences come from a human donor with multiple sclerosis.

The chain is built from TRBV12-3 or TRBV12-4 and TRBJ2-4; D is possibly TRBD2 (6 bases). This CDR3 comprises 11 residues. V was shortened by 7 bases and J by 9 bases, with 10 bases between the two germline ends. This CDR3 is CASTPGGIQYF. The DNA of the CDR3 is TGTGCCAGCACTCCCGGGGGCATTCAGTACTTC.

This sequence joins TRBV5-6 and TRBJ2-1; 7 bases fit TRBD2. The CDR3 runs to 16 residues. V lost 3 bases, J lost 6 bases, and 12 bases stayed unmatched. CDR1 SGHDT and CDR2 YYEEEE come from the germline V gene. In nucleotides, the CDR3 is TGTGCCAGCAGCTCCTGGAGACTAGCCCAAGGCAATGAGCAGTTCTTC. Its translation is CASSSWRLAQGNEQFF.